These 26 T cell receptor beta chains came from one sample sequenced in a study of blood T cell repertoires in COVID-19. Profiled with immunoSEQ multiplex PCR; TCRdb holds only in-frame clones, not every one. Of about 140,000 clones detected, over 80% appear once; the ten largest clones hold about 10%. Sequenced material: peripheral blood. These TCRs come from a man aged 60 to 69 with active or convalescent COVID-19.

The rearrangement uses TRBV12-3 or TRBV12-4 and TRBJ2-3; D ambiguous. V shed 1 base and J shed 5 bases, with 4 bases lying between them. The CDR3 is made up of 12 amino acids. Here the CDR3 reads CASSLGQDTQYF. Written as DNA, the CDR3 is TGTGCCAGCAGTTTAGGACAAGATACGCAGTATTTT.

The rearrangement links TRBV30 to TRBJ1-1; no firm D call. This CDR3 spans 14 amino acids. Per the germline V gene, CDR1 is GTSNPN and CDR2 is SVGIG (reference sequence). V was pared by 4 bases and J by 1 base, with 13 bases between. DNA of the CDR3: TGTGCCTGGACGAGGAAGGCTACGAACACTGAAGCTTTCTTT. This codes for CAWTRKATNTEAFF.

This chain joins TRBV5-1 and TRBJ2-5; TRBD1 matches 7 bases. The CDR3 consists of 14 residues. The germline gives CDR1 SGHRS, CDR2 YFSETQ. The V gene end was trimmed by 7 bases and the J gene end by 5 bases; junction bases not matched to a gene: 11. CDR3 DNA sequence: TGCGCCAGCCACAGAGGGGGCGAGGTGGAGACCCAGTACTTC. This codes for CASHRGGEVETQYF.

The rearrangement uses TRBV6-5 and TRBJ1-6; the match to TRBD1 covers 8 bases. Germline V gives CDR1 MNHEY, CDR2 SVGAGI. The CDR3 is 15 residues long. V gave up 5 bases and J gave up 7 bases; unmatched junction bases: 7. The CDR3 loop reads CASSTDRAANSPLHF. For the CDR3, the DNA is TGTGCCAGCAGTACGGACAGGGCAGCGAATTCACCCCTCCACTTT.

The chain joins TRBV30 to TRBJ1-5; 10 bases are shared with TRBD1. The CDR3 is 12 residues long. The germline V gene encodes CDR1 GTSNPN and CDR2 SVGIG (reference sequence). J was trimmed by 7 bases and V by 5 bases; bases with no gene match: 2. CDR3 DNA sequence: TGTGCCTGGGGACAGGGGGGCCAGCCCCAGCATTTT. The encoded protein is CAWGQGGQPQHF.

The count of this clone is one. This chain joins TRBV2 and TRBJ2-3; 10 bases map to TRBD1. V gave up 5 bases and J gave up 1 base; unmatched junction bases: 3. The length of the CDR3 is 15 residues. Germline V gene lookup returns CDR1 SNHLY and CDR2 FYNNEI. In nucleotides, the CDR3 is TGTGCCAGCAGTCCCGGGACAGGGGGCACAGATACGCAGTATTTT. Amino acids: CASSPGTGGTDTQYF.

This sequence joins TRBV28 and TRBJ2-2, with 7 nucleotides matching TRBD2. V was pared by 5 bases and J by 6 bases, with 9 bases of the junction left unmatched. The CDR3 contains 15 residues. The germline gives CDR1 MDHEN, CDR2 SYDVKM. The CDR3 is CASSLGGQGAGELFF. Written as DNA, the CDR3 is TGTGCCAGCAGTCTGGGAGGGCAGGGCGCCGGGGAGCTGTTTTTT.

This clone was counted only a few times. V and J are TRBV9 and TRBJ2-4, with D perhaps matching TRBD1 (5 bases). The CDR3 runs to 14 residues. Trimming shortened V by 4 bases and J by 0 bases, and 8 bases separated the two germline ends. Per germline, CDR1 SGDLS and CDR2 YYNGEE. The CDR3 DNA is TGTGCCAGCAGCCCGACAGTAGCCAAAAACATTCAGTACTTC. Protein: CASSPTVAKNIQYF.

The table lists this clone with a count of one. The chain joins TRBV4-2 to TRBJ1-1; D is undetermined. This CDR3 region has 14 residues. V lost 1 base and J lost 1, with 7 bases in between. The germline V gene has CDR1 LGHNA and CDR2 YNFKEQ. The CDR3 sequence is CASSQATPNTEAFF. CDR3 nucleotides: TGTGCCAGCAGCCAAGCCACACCGAACACTGAAGCTTTCTTT.

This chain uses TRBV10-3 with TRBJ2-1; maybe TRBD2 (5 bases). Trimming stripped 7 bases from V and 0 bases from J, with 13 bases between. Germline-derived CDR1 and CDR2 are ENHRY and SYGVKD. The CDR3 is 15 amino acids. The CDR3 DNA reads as TGTGCCATCAAACTAACAGAGGGCTCCTACAATGAGCAGTTCTTC. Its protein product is CAIKLTEGSYNEQFF.

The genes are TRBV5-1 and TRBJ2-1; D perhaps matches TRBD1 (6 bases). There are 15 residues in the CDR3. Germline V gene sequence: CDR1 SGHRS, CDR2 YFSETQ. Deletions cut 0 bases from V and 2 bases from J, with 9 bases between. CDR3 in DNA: TGCGCCAGCAGCTTGGATGGACAGACCTACAATGAGCAGTTCTTC. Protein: CASSLDGQTYNEQFF.

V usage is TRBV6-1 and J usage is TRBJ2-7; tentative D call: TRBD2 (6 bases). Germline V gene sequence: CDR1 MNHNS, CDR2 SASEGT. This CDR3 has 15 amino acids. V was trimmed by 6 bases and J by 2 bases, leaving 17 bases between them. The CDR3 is CASSDRGPGAYEQYF. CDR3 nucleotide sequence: TGTGCCAGCAGCGATCGGGGCCCGGGGGCCTACGAGCAGTACTTC.

CDR3 in amino acids: CASSLVGDRQWRYGYTF. CDR3 DNA: TGTGCCAGCAGCTTAGTAGGGGACAGGCAGTGGAGATATGGCTACACCTTC. This chain joins TRBV11-2 and TRBJ1-2, with 8 bases that match TRBD1. This CDR3 is 17 amino acids long. CDR1 is SGHAT, CDR2 FQNNGV, per germline. Trimming cost V 1 base and J 5 bases; bases outside gene matches: 12.

CDR3 sequence reads: CASSPSAVQSNEKLFF. The DNA of the CDR3 is TGTGCCAGCTCACCGAGCGCGGTTCAAAGTAATGAAAAACTGTTTTTT. The chain uses TRBV18 and TRBJ1-4, with D uncertain. There are 16 residues in the CDR3. Trimming removed 3 bases from V and 4 bases from J, with 15 bases in between. Germline V gene data show CDR1 as KGHSH and CDR2 as LQKENI.

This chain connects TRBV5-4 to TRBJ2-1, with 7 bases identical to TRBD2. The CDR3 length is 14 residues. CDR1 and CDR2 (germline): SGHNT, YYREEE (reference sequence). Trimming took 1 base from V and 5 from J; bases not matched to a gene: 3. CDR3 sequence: CASSLSGKHNEQFF. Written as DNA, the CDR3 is TGTGCCAGCAGCTTGAGCGGGAAGCACAATGAGCAGTTCTTC. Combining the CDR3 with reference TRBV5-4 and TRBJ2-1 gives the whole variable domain ETGVTQSPTHLIKTRGQQVTLRCSSQSGHNTVSWYQQALGQGPQFIFQYYREEENGRGNFPPRFSGLQFPNYSSELNVNALELDDSALYLCASSLSGKHNEQFFGPGTRLTVL.

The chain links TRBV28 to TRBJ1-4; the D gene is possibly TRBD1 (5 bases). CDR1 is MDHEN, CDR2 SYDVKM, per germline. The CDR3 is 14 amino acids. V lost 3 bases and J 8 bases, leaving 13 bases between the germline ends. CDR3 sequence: CASSLGGRLEKLFF. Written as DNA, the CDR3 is TGTGCCAGCAGTTTGGGGGGAAGGCTCGAAAAACTGTTTTTT.

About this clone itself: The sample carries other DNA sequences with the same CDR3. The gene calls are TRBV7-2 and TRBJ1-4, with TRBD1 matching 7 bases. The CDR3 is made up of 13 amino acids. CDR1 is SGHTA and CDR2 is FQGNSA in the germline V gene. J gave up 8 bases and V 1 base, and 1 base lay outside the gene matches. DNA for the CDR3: TGTGCCAGCAGCTTAGGCAGGGGGGAAAAACTGTTTTTT. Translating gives CASSLGRGEKLFF.

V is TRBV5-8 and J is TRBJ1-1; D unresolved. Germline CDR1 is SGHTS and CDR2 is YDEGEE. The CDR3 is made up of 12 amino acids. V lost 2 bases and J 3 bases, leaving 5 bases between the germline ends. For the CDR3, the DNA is TGTGCCAGCAGCTTTGAGTACACTGAAGCTTTCTTT. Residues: CASSFEYTEAFF.

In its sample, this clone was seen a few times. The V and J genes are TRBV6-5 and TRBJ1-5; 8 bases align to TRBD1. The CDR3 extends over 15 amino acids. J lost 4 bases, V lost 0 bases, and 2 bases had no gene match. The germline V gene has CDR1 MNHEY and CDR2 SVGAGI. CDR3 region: CASSYSGDRNQPQHF. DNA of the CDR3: TGTGCCAGCAGTTACTCAGGGGACAGGAATCAGCCCCAGCATTTT.

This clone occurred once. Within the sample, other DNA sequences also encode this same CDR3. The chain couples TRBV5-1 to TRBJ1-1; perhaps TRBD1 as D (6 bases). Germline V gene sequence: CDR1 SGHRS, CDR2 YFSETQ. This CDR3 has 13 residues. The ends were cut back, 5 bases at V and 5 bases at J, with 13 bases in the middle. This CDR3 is CASSLGGRTEAFF. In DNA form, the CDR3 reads TGCGCCAGCAGTTTAGGGGGTCGGACTGAAGCTTTCTTT.

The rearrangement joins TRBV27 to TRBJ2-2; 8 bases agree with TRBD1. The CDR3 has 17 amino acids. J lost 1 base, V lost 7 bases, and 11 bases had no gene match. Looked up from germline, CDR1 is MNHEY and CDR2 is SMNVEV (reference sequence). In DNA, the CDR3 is TGTGCCAGCACCCTCAGGGGGCTCTTCCTGAACACCGGGGAGCTGTTTTTT. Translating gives CASTLRGLFLNTGELFF.

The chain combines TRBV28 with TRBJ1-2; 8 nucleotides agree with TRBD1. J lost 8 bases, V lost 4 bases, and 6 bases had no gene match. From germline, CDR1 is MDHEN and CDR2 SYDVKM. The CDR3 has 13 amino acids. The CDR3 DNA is TGTGCCAGCAGTTCTGGACAGGGTGGCGGCTACACCTTC. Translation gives CASSSGQGGGYTF.

The CDR3 protein is CASSLDLRVSYEQYF. CDR3 in DNA: TGTGCCAGCAGCTTAGATCTCAGGGTATCCTACGAGCAGTACTTC. The chain carries TRBV11-2 and TRBJ2-7; possible D gene TRBD1, 5 bases. CDR1 and CDR2 (germline): SGHAT, FQNNGV. Trimming left V 0 bases short and J 1 base short, with 10 bases between. This CDR3 is built from 15 residues.

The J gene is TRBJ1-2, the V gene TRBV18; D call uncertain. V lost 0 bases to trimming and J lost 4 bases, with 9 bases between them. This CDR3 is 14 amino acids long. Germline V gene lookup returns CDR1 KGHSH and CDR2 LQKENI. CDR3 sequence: CASSPPGGFYGYTF. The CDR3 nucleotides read TGTGCCAGCTCACCACCCGGCGGATTCTATGGCTACACCTTC.

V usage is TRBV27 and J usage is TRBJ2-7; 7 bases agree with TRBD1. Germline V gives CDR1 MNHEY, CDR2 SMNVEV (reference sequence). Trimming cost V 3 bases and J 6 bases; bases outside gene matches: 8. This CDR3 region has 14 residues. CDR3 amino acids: CASSFGTGVGEQYF. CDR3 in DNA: TGTGCCAGCAGTTTCGGAACAGGGGTCGGCGAGCAGTACTTC.

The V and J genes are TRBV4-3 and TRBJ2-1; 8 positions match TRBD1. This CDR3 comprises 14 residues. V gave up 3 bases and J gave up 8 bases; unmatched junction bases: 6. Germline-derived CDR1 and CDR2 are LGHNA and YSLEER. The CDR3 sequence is CASSHRTGQHEQFF. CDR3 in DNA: TGCGCCAGCAGCCATAGGACAGGGCAACATGAGCAGTTCTTC.